These T cell receptor beta chains were read from a single sample in a study of beta chain features in type 1 diabetes. Generated by immunoSEQ multiplex PCR, the TCRdb table keeps only in-frame clones and is missing some. The data hold 300,000 to 400,000 clones, with around 12% observed a single time. Input material: naive CD4+ T cells from blood. These receptors were taken from a man between 18 and 35 years old in good health. CDR3s leave out the opening cysteine and the closing phenylalanine or tryptophan.

length: 13
V: TRBV11-2
J: TRBJ2-2
CDR3: ASSFGTLNTGELF

length: 10
V: TRBV6-1
J: TRBJ2-1
CDR3: ASSRTGNEQF

length: 11
V: TRBV5-1
J: TRBJ1-1
CDR3: ASSLGGNTEAF

length: 13
V: TRBV27
J: TRBJ2-3
CDR3: ASSLAGVSTDTQY

length: 11
V: TRBV6-5
J: TRBJ1-2
CDR3: ASSPRGAYGYT

length: 12
V: TRBV7-2
J: TRBJ1-4
CDR3: ASSLRLGGEKLF

length: 11
V: TRBV7-6
J: TRBJ2-3
CDR3: ASSLAEADTQY

length: 14
V: TRBV7-6
J: TRBJ2-7
CDR3: ASSPRGTGNSYEQY

length: 13
V: TRBV9
J: TRBJ1-5
CDR3: ASSVATGADQPQH

length: 12
V: TRBV7-7
J: TRBJ2-5
CDR3: ASSLGREGGTQY

length: 13
V: TRBV4-2
J: TRBJ1-2
CDR3: ASSQVMGQVNGYT

length: 15
V: TRBV21-1
J: TRBJ2-3
CDR3: ASSARTGGPITDTQY

length: 10
V: TRBV29-1
J: TRBJ2-4
CDR3: SVAGGDDIQY

length: 10
V: TRBV30
J: TRBJ2-3
CDR3: AWTDGGDTQY

length: 14
V: TRBV19
J: TRBJ2-5
CDR3: ASSIGGGGIQETQY

length: 11
V: TRBV14
J: TRBJ1-3
CDR3: ASSLPYRNTIY

length: 12
V: TRBV5-8
J: TRBJ2-3
CDR3: ASSPGQRGDTQY

length: 12
V: TRBV6-4
J: TRBJ2-2
CDR3: ASSDSSFTGELF

length: 14
V: TRBV5-4
J: TRBJ2-5
CDR3: ASSLGLAGELETQY

length: 13
V: TRBV18
J: TRBJ1-1
CDR3: ASSPTGQSNTEAF

length: 11
V: TRBV4-3
J: TRBJ2-7
CDR3: ASSQETTYEQY

length: 13
V: TRBV7-2
J: TRBJ2-1
CDR3: ASSPDRGAHNEQF

length: 12
V: TRBV28
J: TRBJ2-7
CDR3: ASSSGLGTYEQY

length: 11
V: TRBV27
J: TRBJ2-5
CDR3: ASMGGARETQY

length: 10
V: TRBV29-1
J: TRBJ1-5
CDR3: SVEVQGQPQH

length: 9
V: TRBV29-1
J: TRBJ2-1
CDR3: SVDYYNEQF

length: 11
V: TRBV7-6
J: TRBJ2-5
CDR3: ASSSTPQETQY

length: 13
V: TRBV4-2
J: TRBJ1-2
CDR3: ASSAPGQEDYGYT

length: 13
V: TRBV5-1
J: TRBJ1-4
CDR3: ASRRQGATNEKLF

length: 11
V: TRBV7-6
J: TRBJ2-3
CDR3: ASSSRLGDTQY

length: 11
V: TRBV11-1
J: TRBJ1-1
CDR3: ASSLDRNTEAF

length: 14
V: TRBV5-1
J: TRBJ2-7
CDR3: ASSPTGQAAIYEQY

length: 14
V: TRBV6-4
J: TRBJ2-3
CDR3: ASSEGGSTRGDTQY

length: 9
V: TRBV5-1
J: TRBJ2-3
CDR3: ASRAVDTQY

length: 11
V: TRBV30
J: TRBJ1-3
CDR3: AWSGQLGNTIY

length: 14
V: TRBV5-1
J: TRBJ2-7
CDR3: ASSPTLAGGSYEQY

length: 11
V: TRBV19
J: TRBJ2-5
CDR3: ASRGGLQETQY

length: 11
V: TRBV6-6
J: TRBJ2-5
CDR3: ASTVAGLETQY

length: 14
V: TRBV7-2
J: TRBJ2-3
CDR3: ASSLIGSRRADTQY

length: 12
V: TRBV7-9
J: TRBJ2-1
CDR3: ASSLVRSYNEQF

length: 14
V: TRBV7-2
J: TRBJ2-3
CDR3: ASSLVSSGATDTQY

length: 12
V: TRBV9
J: TRBJ2-5
CDR3: ASSEGGLKETQY

length: 11
V: TRBV30
J: TRBJ2-1
CDR3: AWRLATVGEQF

length: 13
V: TRBV15
J: TRBJ2-1
CDR3: ATSNFRGLSNEQF

length: 14
V: TRBV30
J: TRBJ1-2
CDR3: AWSRGTGEYNYGYT

length: 13
V: TRBV30
J: TRBJ1-5
CDR3: AWSQTGNPSQPQH

length: 13
V: TRBV7-3
J: TRBJ2-3
CDR3: ASSLRPGLADTQY

length: 11
V: TRBV5-1
J: TRBJ2-7
CDR3: ASSLDRAYEQY

length: 11
V: TRBV6-5
J: TRBJ1-5
CDR3: ASSSDRSQPQH

length: 15
V: TRBV28
J: TRBJ2-4
CDR3: ASSLWGWGGSKNIQY

length: 16
V: TRBV21-1
J: TRBJ2-7
CDR3: ASSKAIRGQPFSYEQY

length: 18
V: TRBV18
J: TRBJ2-1
CDR3: ASSPPGTSGGDVDYNEQF